This TCR beta chain was identified in a study of neoadjuvant anti-PD-1 for oral cavity cancer. Study at large: Patients mostly received three to four biweekly nivolumab doses at 3 mg/kg before surgery.

Clones were read by immunoSEQ multiplex PCR, and TCRdb kept only the in-frame ones, dropping some. Here the sample spans around 81,000 clones, approximately 80% being singletons. This CDR3 spans 13 amino acids. Germline V CDR1 and CDR2: MNHNY, SVGAGI (reference sequence). Trimming removed 6 bases from V and 6 bases from J, with 12 bases in between. The V gene is TRBV6-6, the J gene TRBJ2-1; tentative D call: TRBD2 (5 bases). Sequenced here: PBMCs, sampled before nivolumab (anti-PD-1) treatment. The receptor comes from a person aged 35 to 85 with oral cavity squamous cell carcinoma. The CDR3 protein is CASSLPAGNEQFF. CDR3 in DNA: TGTGCCAGCAGCCTACCGGCGGGCAATGAGCAGTTCTTC.